A selection of T cell receptor beta chains follows, all from one sample in a study of cytomegalovirus exposure and HLA in healthy donors. The method was immunoSEQ multiplex PCR; TCRdb's version includes in-frame clones alone and lacks a portion of them. Of 150,000 to 200,000 clones detected, over 80% appear once; the ten largest clones hold 4.1%. The source material was PBMCs. These receptors originate from a man between 45 and 60 years old in good health and CMV-seropositive. Each CDR3 is given with its conserved first and last residue. D genes are given only for firm matches. Not every row has a clone size; where given, it reads once, few, many or a size class.

d_gene	abundance	v_gene	j_gene	CDR3nt	CDR3aa
.	.	TRBV5-6	TRBJ1-5	TGTGCCAGCAGCTCCTGGGGCTGGGGAAGCAATCAGCCCCAGCATTTT	CASSSWGWGSNQPQHF
TRBD1	once	TRBV7-6	TRBJ2-7	TGTGCCAGCAGCTTAGACGGGACAGCCTCCTACGAGCAGTACTTC	CASSLDGTASYEQYF
.	.	TRBV7-9	TRBJ1-1	TGTGCCAGCAGCCCCCGGGATAACACTGAAGCTTTCTTT	CASSPRDNTEAFF
.	.	TRBV21-1	TRBJ2-5	TGTGCCAGCAGCAAAGGATCCGAGTCTAGCGGCCGTCGAGAGACCCAGTACTTC	CASSKGSESSGRRETQYF
.	.	TRBV7-2	TRBJ1-4	TGTGCCAGCAGCTTTCAGGGGATAACGGAAAAACTGTTTTTT	CASSFQGITEKLFF
TRBD1	.	TRBV7-9	TRBJ1-4	TGTGCCAGCAGCGACCGACAGGGACCTAATGAAAAACTGTTTTTT	CASSDRQGPNEKLFF
TRBD1	.	TRBV28	TRBJ2-7	TGTGCCAGCAGTTTGGGGACAGAAGTTTACGAGCAGTACTTC	CASSLGTEVYEQYF
.	.	TRBV11-3	TRBJ2-3	TGTGCCAGCAGCTTAGGGGGGCGCACAGATACGCAGTATTTT	CASSLGGRTDTQYF
TRBD1	.	TRBV28	TRBJ2-7	TGTGCCAGCAGTTCACCACCGGGACAGGGATCCTACGAGCAGTACTTC	CASSSPPGQGSYEQYF
TRBD1	.	TRBV9	TRBJ2-1	TGTGCCAGCAGCGTAGGGTCCACAACAGGGGAAGAGGACAATGAGCAGTTCTTC	CASSVGSTTGEEDNEQFF